This TCR beta chain was found in a study of early T cells in non-severe SARS-CoV-2 infection. Germline V CDR1 and CDR2: MGHRA, YSYEKL. V dropped 4 bases and J dropped 6; count of bases not matched to a gene: 3. The CDR3 length is 13 residues. This clonotype has a handful of counts. Individual cDNA molecules received unique molecular identifiers. One entry per CDR3 protein, called by TCRdb with MiXCR from the 5' RACE reads. The repertoire consists of more than 90,000 distinct CDR3 sequences, with 9.5% to 11% occurring once and the leading ten covering 4.5% to 5.5%. The chain uses TRBV4-1 and TRBJ1-5; 7 nucleotides match TRBD1. Sequenced: whole blood. This TCR came from an adult who was a healthcare worker with PCR-confirmed SARS-CoV-2 infection or an uninfected control (not recorded which). The CDR3 here is CASSPDRAQPQHF. CDR3 nucleotide sequence: TGCGCCAGCAGCCCCGACAGGGCTCAGCCCCAGCATTTT.